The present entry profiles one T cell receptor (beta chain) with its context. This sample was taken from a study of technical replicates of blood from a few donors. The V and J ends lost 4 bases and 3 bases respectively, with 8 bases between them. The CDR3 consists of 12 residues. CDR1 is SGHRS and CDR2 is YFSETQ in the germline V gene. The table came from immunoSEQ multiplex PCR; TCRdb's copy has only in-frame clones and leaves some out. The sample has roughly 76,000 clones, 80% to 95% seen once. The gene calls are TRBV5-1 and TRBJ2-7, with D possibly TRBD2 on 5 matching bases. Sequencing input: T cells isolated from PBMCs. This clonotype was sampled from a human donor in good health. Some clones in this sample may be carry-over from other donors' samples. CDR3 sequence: CASSLGNYEQYF. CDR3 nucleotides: TGCGCCAGCAGCCTCGGGAACTACGAGCAGTACTTC.